This passage covers 8 T cell receptor beta chains from one sample sequenced in a study of shared T cell receptors in the human thymus. Data came from immunoSEQ multiplex PCR; TCRdb stores just in-frame clones and leaves some out. The table records 500,000 to 550,000 clones, around 82% of them present only once. These same records also appear under a second study, on human thymus T cells.

Sequenced input: thymocytes. These TCRs come from a boy under two years old with a congenital heart defect.

Written as DNA, the CDR3 is TGTGCCAGCAGTTCCGGGACTAGCGGGACTTCTAGCACAGATACGCAGTATTTT. Protein product: CASSSGTSGTSSTDTQYF. The chain joins TRBV2 to TRBJ2-3; 13 bases map to TRBD2. J was trimmed by 0 bases and V by 5 bases; bases with no gene match: 8. The CDR3 is 18 residues long. Per the germline V gene, CDR1 is SNHLY and CDR2 is FYNNEI.

DNA for the CDR3: TGTGCCAGCAGTTTGTCTCCCCAGGGAGGTAAGAACGAGCAGTACTTC. It codes for CASSLSPQGGKNEQYF. The rearrangement joins TRBV28 to TRBJ2-7; perhaps TRBD2 as D (6 bases). V lost 3 bases and J 5 bases, leaving 20 bases between the germline ends. The germline V gene has CDR1 MDHEN and CDR2 SYDVKM. This CDR3 comprises 16 residues.

The gene calls are TRBV19 and TRBJ2-2, with D tentatively TRBD2 (5 bases). Germline values: CDR1 LNHDA, CDR2 SQIVND (reference sequence). Trimming cost V 6 bases and J 7 bases, with 9 bases left between them. This CDR3 is 12 amino acids long. The CDR3 DNA is TGTGCCAGTAGGAGGGCGATCGGGGAGCTGTTTTTT. It encodes CASRRAIGELFF.

This clone occurred once. This chain links TRBV12-5 with TRBJ1-5, with D maybe TRBD1 (6 bases). Trimming pared 2 bases from V and 0 bases from J, leaving 17 bases between. Germline CDR1 is LGHNT and CDR2 is FRNRAP. There are 18 residues in the CDR3. CDR3 nucleotide sequence: TGTGCTAGTGGTTTGAAAACTGGGGAAGGGGGTAGCAATCAGCCCCAGCATTTT. Residues: CASGLKTGEGGSNQPQHF.

The chain has TRBV4-2 and TRBJ1-4; tentative D call: TRBD1 (5 bases). The germline V gene encodes CDR1 LGHNA and CDR2 YNFKEQ. Trimming took 1 base from V and 0 from J, leaving 24 bases between them. The CDR3 contains 21 residues. The CDR3 is CASSQVGVMGGRTATNEKLFF. CDR3 DNA sequence: TGTGCCAGCAGCCAAGTGGGTGTAATGGGGGGAAGAACTGCAACTAATGAAAAACTGTTTTTT.

This sequence joins TRBV29-1 and TRBJ2-5; D ambiguous. Germline CDR1 is SQVTM and CDR2 is ANQGSEA. Trimming took 7 bases from V and 2 from J, leaving 11 bases between them. This CDR3 region has 12 residues. For the CDR3, the DNA is TGCAGCGCCACTACTCTTCAAGAGACCCAGTACTTC. As protein: CSATTLQETQYF.

Only a few counts were recorded for this clone. This rearrangement joins TRBV4-1 to TRBJ1-4; tentative D call: TRBD1 (6 bases). Trimming pared 4 bases from V and 10 bases from J, leaving 16 bases between. CDR1 and CDR2 (germline): MGHRA, YSYEKL. The CDR3 has 14 amino acids. The CDR3, as DNA: TGCGCCAGCAGCCGTACCGGGACAAAAGGAAAACTGTTTTTT. As protein: CASSRTGTKGKLFF.

The V gene is TRBV27, the J gene TRBJ2-5; 7 bases match TRBD2. Germline V CDR1 and CDR2: MNHEY, SMNVEV (reference sequence). This CDR3 is 15 amino acids long. V shed 2 bases, J shed 5 bases, and the junction held 8 bases outside the gene matches. CDR3 sequence (DNA): TGTGCCAGCAGTTTAACCCGGGCGGGGGAGGAGACCCAGTACTTC. Translated: CASSLTRAGEETQYF.